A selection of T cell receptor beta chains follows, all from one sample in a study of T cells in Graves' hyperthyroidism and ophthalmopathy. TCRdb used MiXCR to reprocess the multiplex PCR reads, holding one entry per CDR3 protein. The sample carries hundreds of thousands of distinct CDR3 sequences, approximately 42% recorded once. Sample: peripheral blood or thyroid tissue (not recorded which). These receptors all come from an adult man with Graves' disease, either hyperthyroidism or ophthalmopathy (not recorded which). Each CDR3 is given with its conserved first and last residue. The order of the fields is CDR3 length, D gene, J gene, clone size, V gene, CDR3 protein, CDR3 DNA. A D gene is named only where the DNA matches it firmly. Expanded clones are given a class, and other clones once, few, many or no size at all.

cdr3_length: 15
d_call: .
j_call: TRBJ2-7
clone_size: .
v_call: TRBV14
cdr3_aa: CASSQESGVVYEQYF
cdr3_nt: TGTGCCAGCAGCCAAGAGTCAGGGGTGGTCTACGAGCAGTACTTC

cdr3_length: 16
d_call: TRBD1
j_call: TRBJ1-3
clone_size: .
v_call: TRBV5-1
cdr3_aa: CASSLTGTGFGNTIYF
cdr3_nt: TGCGCCAGCAGCTTGACCGGGACAGGGTTCGGAAACACCATATATTTT

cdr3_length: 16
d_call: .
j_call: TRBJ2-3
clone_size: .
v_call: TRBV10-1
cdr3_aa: CASSNNRDWATDTQYF
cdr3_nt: TGCGCCAGCAGTAACAACCGGGACTGGGCCACAGATACGCAGTATTTT

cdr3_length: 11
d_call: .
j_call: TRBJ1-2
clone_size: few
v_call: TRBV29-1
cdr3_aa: CSVVTGHGYTF
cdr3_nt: TGCAGCGTTGTAACAGGGCATGGCTACACCTTC

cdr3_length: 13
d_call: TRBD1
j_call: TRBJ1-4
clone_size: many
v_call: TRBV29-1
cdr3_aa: CSVDGTGVEKLFF
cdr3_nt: TGCAGCGTAGACGGGACAGGGGTTGAAAAACTGTTTTTT

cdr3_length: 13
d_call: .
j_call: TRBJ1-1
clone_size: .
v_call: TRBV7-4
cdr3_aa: CASSLGHHTEAFF
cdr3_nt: TGTGCCAGCAGCTTGGGACACCACACTGAAGCTTTCTTT

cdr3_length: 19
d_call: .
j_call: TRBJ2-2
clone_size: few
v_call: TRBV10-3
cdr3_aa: CAISEGFRGFRQNTGELFF
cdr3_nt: TGTGCCATCAGTGAAGGTTTCAGGGGTTTTCGGCAAAACACCGGGGAGCTGTTTTTT

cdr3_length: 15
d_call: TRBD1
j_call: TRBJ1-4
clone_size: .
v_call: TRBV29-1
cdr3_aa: CSVEDGQGAREKLFF
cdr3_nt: TGCAGCGTTGAAGACGGGCAGGGGGCAAGAGAAAAACTGTTTTTT

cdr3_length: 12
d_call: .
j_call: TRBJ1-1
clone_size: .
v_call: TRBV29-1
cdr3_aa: CSVVQGGIEAFF
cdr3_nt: TGCAGCGTTGTCCAGGGTGGCATTGAAGCTTTCTTT

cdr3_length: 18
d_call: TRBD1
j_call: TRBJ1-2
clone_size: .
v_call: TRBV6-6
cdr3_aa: CASSGTGSVARSGYGYTF
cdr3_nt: TGTGCCAGCAGTGGGACAGGTTCGGTAGCTCGGAGTGGCTATGGCTACACCTTC

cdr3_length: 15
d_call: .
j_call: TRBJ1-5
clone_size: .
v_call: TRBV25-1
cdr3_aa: CASSQTPGGNQPQHF
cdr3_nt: TGTGCCAGCAGCCAAACCCCGGGGGGCAATCAGCCCCAGCATTTT

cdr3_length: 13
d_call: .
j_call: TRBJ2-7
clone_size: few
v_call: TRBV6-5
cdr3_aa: CASRASTAYEQYF
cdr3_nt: TGTGCCAGCAGAGCCTCGACAGCCTACGAGCAGTACTTC

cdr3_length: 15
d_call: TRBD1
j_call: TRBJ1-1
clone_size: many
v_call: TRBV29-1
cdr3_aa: CSVEGGQLMNTEAFF
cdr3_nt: TGCAGCGTTGAAGGGGGACAGCTCATGAACACTGAAGCTTTCTTT

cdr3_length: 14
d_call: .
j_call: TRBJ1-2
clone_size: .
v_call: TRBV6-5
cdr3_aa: CASSYSGRESGYTF
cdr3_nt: TGTGCCAGCAGTTACTCCGGCAGGGAATCAGGCTACACCTTC

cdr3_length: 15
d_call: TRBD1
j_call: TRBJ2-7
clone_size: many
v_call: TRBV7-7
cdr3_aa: CASSTSQGDSYEQYF
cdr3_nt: TGTGCTAGCAGCACATCACAGGGGGACTCCTACGAGCAGTACTTC

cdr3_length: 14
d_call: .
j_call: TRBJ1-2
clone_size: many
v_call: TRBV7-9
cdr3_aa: CASSTGPTNYGYTF
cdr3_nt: TGTGCCAGCAGCACCGGGCCGACTAACTATGGCTACACCTTC

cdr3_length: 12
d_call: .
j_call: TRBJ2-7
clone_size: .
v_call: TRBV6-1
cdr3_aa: CASSVFGNEQYF
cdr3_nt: TGTGCCAGCAGTGTTTTCGGGAACGAGCAGTACTTC

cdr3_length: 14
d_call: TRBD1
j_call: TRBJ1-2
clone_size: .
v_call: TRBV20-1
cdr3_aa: CSATGGSLNYGYTF
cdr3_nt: TGCAGTGCTACAGGGGGCTCCTTAAACTATGGCTACACCTTC

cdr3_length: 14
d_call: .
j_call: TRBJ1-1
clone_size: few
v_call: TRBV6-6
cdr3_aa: CASTTPGANTEAFF
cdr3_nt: TGTGCCAGCACTACGCCGGGGGCTAACACTGAAGCTTTCTTT

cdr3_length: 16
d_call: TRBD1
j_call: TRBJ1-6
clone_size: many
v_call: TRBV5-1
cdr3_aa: CASRDTRSGQGTPLHF
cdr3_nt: TGCGCCAGCAGGGACACCCGCTCTGGACAGGGAACACCCCTCCACTTT

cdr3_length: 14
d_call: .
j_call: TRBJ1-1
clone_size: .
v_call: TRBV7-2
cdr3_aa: CASSLIRMNTEAFF
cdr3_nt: TGTGCCAGCAGTTTAATTAGAATGAACACTGAAGCTTTCTTT

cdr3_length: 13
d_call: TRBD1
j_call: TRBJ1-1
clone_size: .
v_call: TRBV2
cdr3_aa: CANIQDRGRRAFF
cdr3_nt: TGTGCCAACATACAAGACAGGGGTCGTCGGGCTTTCTTT

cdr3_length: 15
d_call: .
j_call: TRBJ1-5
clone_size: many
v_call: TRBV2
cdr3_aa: CASSPGRTSNQPQHF
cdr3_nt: TGTGCCAGCAGTCCAGGACGGACTAGCAATCAGCCCCAGCATTTT

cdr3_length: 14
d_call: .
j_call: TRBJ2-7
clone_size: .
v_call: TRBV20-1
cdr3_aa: CSARYERDSYEQYF
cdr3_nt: TGCAGTGCTAGATACGAGCGGGACAGTTACGAGCAGTACTTC

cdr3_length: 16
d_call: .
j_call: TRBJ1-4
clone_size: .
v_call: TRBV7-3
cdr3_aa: CASSLVARGSNEKLFF
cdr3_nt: TGTGCCAGCAGCTTGGTTGCGAGGGGATCTAATGAAAAACTGTTTTTT

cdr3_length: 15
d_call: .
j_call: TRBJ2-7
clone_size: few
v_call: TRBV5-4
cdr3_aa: CASSEEASKSYEQYF
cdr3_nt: TGTGCCAGCAGCGAAGAGGCTAGCAAGTCCTACGAGCAGTACTTC

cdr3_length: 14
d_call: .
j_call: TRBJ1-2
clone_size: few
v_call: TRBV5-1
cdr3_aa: CASSLADTFYGYTF
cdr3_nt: TGCGCCAGCAGCTTGGCCGACACCTTCTATGGCTACACCTTC

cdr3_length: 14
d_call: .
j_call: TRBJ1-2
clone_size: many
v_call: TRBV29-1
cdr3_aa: CSGGTLKADYGYTF
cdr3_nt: TGCAGCGGCGGGACACTCAAAGCTGACTATGGCTACACCTTC

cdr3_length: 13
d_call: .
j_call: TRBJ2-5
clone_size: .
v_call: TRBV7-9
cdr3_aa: CASSLTGAETQHF
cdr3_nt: TGTGCCAGCAGCTTGACAGGCGCAGAGACCCAGCACTTC

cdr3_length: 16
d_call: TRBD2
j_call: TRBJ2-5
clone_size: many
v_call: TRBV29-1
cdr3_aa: CSVDRLAGGPGETQYF
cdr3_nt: TGCAGCGTTGACCGACTAGCGGGAGGGCCCGGGGAGACCCAGTACTTC

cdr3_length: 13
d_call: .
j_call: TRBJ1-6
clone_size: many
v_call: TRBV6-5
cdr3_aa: CASRDSTGGPLHF
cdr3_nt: TGTGCCAGCAGAGATTCGACCGGAGGGCCCCTCCACTTT

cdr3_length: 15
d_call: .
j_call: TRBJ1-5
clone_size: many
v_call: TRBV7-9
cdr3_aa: CASSASGVSNQPQHF
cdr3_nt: TGTGCCAGCAGCGCCTCGGGGGTTAGCAATCAGCCCCAGCATTTT

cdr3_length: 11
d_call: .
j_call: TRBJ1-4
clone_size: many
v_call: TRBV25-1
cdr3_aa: CASTSSEKLFF
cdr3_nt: TGTGCCAGCACCTCATCCGAAAAACTGTTTTTT

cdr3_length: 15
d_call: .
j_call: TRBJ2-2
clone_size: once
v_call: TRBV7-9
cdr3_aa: CASSQGPVNTGELFF
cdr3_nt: TGTGCCAGCAGCCAAGGACCAGTAAACACCGGGGAGCTGTTTTTT

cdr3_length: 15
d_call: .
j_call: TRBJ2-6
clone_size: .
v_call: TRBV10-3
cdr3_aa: CAISESTSGANVLTF
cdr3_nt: TGTGCCATCAGTGAGTCGACCTCTGGGGCCAACGTCCTGACTTTC

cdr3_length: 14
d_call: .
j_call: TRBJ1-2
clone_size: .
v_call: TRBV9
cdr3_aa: CASSQAGLAYGYTF
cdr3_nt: TGTGCCAGCAGCCAAGCAGGACTGGCCTATGGCTACACCTTC

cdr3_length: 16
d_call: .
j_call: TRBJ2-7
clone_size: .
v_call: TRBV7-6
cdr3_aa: CASSPNTGANVHEQYF
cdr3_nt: TGTGCCAGCAGCCCTAATACCGGTGCAAACGTCCACGAGCAGTACTTC

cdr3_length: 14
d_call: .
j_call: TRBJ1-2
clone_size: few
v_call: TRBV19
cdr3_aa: CASSKWDTSYGYTF
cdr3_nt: TGTGCCAGTAGCAAATGGGACACTTCTTATGGCTACACCTTC

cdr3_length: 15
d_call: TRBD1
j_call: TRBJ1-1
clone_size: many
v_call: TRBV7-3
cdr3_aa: CASSLTGQMNTEAFF
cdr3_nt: TGTGCCAGCAGCTTAACGGGACAGATGAACACTGAAGCTTTCTTT

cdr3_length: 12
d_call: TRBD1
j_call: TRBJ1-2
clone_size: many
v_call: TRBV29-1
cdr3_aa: CSIRQGYYGYTF
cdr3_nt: TGCAGCATCCGACAGGGGTACTATGGCTACACCTTC

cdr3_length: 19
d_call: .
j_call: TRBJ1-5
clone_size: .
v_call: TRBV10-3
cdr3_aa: CAISEFMVDKQLIKWPQHF
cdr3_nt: TGTGCCATCAGTGAGTTTATGGTGGATAAACAGCTCATAAAATGGCCCCAGCATTTT

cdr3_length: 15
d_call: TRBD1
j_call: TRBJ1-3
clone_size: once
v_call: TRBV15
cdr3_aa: CATSRFRGSGNTIYF
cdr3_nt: TGTGCCACCAGCAGATTCAGGGGGTCTGGAAACACCATATATTTT

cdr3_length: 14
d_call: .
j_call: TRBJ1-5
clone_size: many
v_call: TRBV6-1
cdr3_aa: CASSEGLLNQPQHF
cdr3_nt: TGTGCCAGCAGTGAGGGGCTGCTCAATCAGCCCCAGCATTTT

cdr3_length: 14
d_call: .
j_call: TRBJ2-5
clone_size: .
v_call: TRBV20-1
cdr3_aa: CSAVTREYQETQYF
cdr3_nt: TGCAGTGCTGTCACTAGAGAGTACCAAGAGACCCAGTACTTC